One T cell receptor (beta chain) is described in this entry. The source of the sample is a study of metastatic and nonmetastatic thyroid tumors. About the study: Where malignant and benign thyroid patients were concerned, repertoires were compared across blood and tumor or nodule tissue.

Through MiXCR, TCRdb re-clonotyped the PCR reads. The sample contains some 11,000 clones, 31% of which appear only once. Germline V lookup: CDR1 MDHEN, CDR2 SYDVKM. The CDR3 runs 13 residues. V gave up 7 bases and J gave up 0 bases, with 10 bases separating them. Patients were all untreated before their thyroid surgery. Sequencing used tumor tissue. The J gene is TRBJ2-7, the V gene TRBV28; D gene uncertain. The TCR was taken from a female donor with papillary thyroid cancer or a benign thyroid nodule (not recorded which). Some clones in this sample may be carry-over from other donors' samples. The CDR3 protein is CASNPTSSYEQYF. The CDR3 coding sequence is TGTGCCAGCAATCCAACGAGCTCCTACGAGCAGTACTTC.